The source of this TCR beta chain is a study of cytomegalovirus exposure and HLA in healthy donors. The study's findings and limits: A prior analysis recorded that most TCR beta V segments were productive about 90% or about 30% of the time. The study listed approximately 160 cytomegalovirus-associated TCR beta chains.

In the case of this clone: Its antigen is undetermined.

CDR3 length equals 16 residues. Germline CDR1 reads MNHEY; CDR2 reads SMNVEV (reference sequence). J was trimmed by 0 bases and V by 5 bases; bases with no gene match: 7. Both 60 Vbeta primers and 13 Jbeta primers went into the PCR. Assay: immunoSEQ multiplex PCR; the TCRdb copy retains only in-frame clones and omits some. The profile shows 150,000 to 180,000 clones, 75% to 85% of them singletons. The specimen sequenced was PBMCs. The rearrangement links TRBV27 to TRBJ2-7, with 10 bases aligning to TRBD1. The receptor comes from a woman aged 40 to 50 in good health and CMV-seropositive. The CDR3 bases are TGTGCCAGCAGTCCGGGACAGGGGACGTTCTCCTACGAGCAGTACTTC. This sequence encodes CASSPGQGTFSYEQYF.